One and the same sample provided the 6 T cell receptor beta chains below, sequenced in a study of blood T cells in healthy people across ages. Next came a second PCR, run for 7 to 11 cycles, which used a sample-barcoded 5' primer along with a J-beta primer mix. TCRdb itself ran the 5' RACE reads through MiXCR, one entry per CDR3 protein. Altogether around 580,000 distinct CDR3 sequences are present, under 55% being singletons, with the ten largest covering around 23%. The sample taken for sequencing was blood. These receptors came from a man older than 75 in good health.

The chain combines TRBV28 with TRBJ2-3; 9 bases are a match to TRBD2. Germline CDR1 MDHEN, CDR2 SYDVKM. The CDR3 has 17 residues. V dropped 1 base and J dropped 0; count of bases not matched to a gene: 5. Here the CDR3 DNA reads TGTGCCAGCAGTTTATTGCTAGCGGGGTCTAGCACAGATACGCAGTATTTT. Amino acids: CASSLLLAGSSTDTQYF. The variable domain in full, completed from reference TRBV28 and TRBJ2-3, reads DVKVTQSSRYLVKRTGEKVFLECVQDMDHENMFWYRQDPGLGLRLIYFSYDVKMKEKGDIPEGYSVSREKKERFSLILESASTNQTSMYLCASSLLLAGSSTDTQYFGPGTRLTVL.

This clonotype was observed a single time. This chain links TRBV20-1 with TRBJ2-1; D may correspond to TRBD1 or TRBD2 (5 bases each). Between the trimmed V and J ends, which lost 4 bases and 6 bases, there was a span of 22 bases. The CDR3 loop spans 16 amino acids. The germline V gene has CDR1 DFQATT and CDR2 SNEGSKA (reference sequence). This CDR3 is CSANALRDRFSNEQFF. CDR3 coding DNA: TGCAGTGCTAACGCGTTAAGGGACCGATTTTCCAATGAGCAGTTCTTC.

The chain carries TRBV9 and TRBJ2-1, with D possibly being TRBD2 (6 bases). Germline assignment: CDR1 SGDLS and CDR2 YYNGEE. The CDR3 extends over 16 amino acids. V was trimmed by 0 bases and J by 4 bases, leaving 14 bases between them. As DNA, the CDR3 is TGTGCCAGCAGCGTAGGAGTGGCGGAGGGTTACAATGAGCAGTTCTTC. It specifies CASSVGVAEGYNEQFF.

This clonotype has only a few counts. The chain employs TRBV14 and TRBJ2-7; maybe TRBD2 (5 bases). V was cut by 0 bases and J by 8 bases, with 11 bases left in between. The germline V gene encodes CDR1 SGHDN and CDR2 FVKESK. There are 13 residues in the CDR3. The CDR3 nucleotides are TGTGCCAGCAGCCAAGATCGAACGGGGAAGCAGTACTTC. This sequence encodes CASSQDRTGKQYF. The full variable domain, in which reference TRBV14 and TRBJ2-7 provide the parts outside the CDR3, is EAGVTQFPSHSVIEKGQTVTLRCDPISGHDNLYWYRRVMGKEIKFLLHFVKESKQDESGMPNNRFLAERTGGTYSTLKVQPAELEDSGVYFCASSQDRTGKQYFGPGTRLTVT.

The chain links TRBV12-3 or TRBV12-4 to TRBJ1-2, with TRBD1 as a possible D gene (6 bases). V lost 4 bases and J lost 8, with 20 bases in between. This CDR3 has 15 residues. CDR3 protein: CASSSTGTPRGGYTF. CDR3 in DNA: TGTGCCAGCAGTTCAACAGGGACCCCCCGAGGCGGCTACACCTTC.

J is TRBJ2-7 and V is TRBV10-2, with TRBD1 matching over 8 bases. Unmatched junction bases numbered 5, after V lost 4 bases and J lost 3 bases. The germline V gene encodes CDR1 WSHSY and CDR2 SAAADI. This CDR3 is built from 14 residues. CDR3: CASSGDRNSYEQYF. In nucleotides, the CDR3 is TGCGCCAGCAGTGGGGACAGGAATAGCTACGAGCAGTACTTC.